Listed below are T cell receptor beta chains from one sample, sequenced in a study of human T cells and chemical hapten exposure. MiXCR, applied by TCRdb to the 5' RACE reads, yields one record per CDR3 protein. Altogether 100,000 to 120,000 distinct CDR3 sequences are present, approximately 19% being singletons, with the ten largest covering around 2.8%. The receptor source for this set is a human donor in good health. Each CDR3 is given with its conserved first and last residue. D genes are given only for firm matches. Not all rows give a size; the values are once, few, many and, for expanded clones, a class.

size: few
D: .
J: TRBJ2-7
V: TRBV27
length: 13
DNA: TGTGCCAGCAGAGGACAGAAAGCCTACGAGCAGTACTTC
CDR3: CASRGQKAYEQYF

size: .
D: .
J: TRBJ1-2
V: TRBV28
length: 12
DNA: TGTGCCAGCGGTGAATCTGCCTATGGCTACACCTTC
CDR3: CASGESAYGYTF

size: .
D: .
J: TRBJ2-2
V: TRBV6-2/TRBV6-3
length: 13
DNA: TGTGCCAGCAAGCCCGCGGGCACCGGGGAGCTGTTTTTT
CDR3: CASKPAGTGELFF

size: .
D: .
J: TRBJ2-5
V: TRBV30
length: 13
DNA: TGTGCCTGGAGTGGAGCTGGGGCGAAGACCCAGTACTTC
CDR3: CAWSGAGAKTQYF

size: .
D: .
J: TRBJ2-7
V: TRBV20-1
length: 17
DNA: TGCAGTGCCGGTCGTACACTGCTGTCGAGAGGGCGGAACGAGCAGTACTTC
CDR3: CSAGRTLLSRGRNEQYF

size: few
D: .
J: TRBJ2-7
V: TRBV25-1
length: 12
DNA: TGTGCCAGCAGTGGTGGGGTCTACGAGCAGTACTTC
CDR3: CASSGGVYEQYF

size: .
D: .
J: TRBJ2-1
V: TRBV20-1
length: 10
DNA: TGCAGTGCTAGCTCCAGTGAGCAGTTCTTC
CDR3: CSASSSEQFF

size: once
D: .
J: TRBJ2-3
V: TRBV28
length: 14
DNA: TGTGCCAGCAGCGGGGGTGGGAGTGGGAGTACGCAGTATTTT
CDR3: CASSGGGSGSTQYF

size: .
D: .
J: TRBJ1-5
V: TRBV4-1
length: 17
DNA: TGCGCCAGCAGCCAAGCCCCCTCAGGGGTCTGGGGTCAGCCCCAGCATTTT
CDR3: CASSQAPSGVWGQPQHF

size: .
D: .
J: TRBJ1-2
V: TRBV11-2
length: 13
DNA: TGTGCCAGCAGCGACGTTATGACCTATGGCTACACCTTC
CDR3: CASSDVMTYGYTF

size: few
D: .
J: TRBJ1-4
V: TRBV18
length: 12
DNA: TGTGCCAGCTCACCGGACAGAGAAAAACTGTTTTTT
CDR3: CASSPDREKLFF

size: few
D: TRBD2
J: TRBJ2-1
V: TRBV5-5
length: 15
DNA: TGTGCCAGCAGCTTGGTAGCGGGGGACTACAATGAGCAGTTCTTC
CDR3: CASSLVAGDYNEQFF